This T cell receptor (beta chain) was sequenced during a study of spatial heterogeneity in lung cancer (dated by TCRdb to about 2019). A note on the overall study: Beta-chain transcripts were consistently detected in greater numbers than alpha-chain transcripts, which likely reflected higher beta-chain transcript abundance. In the raw uncorrected reads, each unique combination of TCR and UMI appeared more than ten times on average. The study quantitatively compared TCR alpha and beta repertoires across multiple tumor regions, matched nontumor lung and blood in non-small cell lung cancer. The study linked features of the TCR repertoire to counts of nonsynonymous mutations, which were determined by whole-exome sequencing of tumor tissue. At surgery, both alpha and beta chains were TCR-sequenced in fewer than 250 tumor regions, approximately 64 matched nontumor lung samples and 50 to 60 PBMC samples. Points the paper makes about the study in general: Confirming at a functional level the hypothesis that regional TCRs recognize regional mutations was considered to require additional single-cell paired TCR alpha and beta sequencing. Ubiquitous expanded tumor TCRs were detected in blood more often at tumor resection than at routine follow-up.

Library preparation used 5' RACE. Sequencing used a NextSeq 500. To allow correction of PCR and sequencing errors, the TCR library protocol tagged every TCR cDNA molecule with a unique molecular identifier. The original methods were these. TCR identification, UMI-based error correction and CDR3 extraction were all carried out with Decombinator tools. Expanded TCRs were defined as those above a frequency of 2 per 1,000, corresponding to the top 1% of the tumor frequency distribution. Renyi diversity was calculated using the R vegan package after each repertoire was subsampled 100 times to 5,000 TCRs. CDR3 similarity networks were built from amino acid triplet string-kernel similarity, with CDR3s being connected when pairwise similarity was above 0.82. In-frame beta chains were kept once TCRdb had trimmed the public reads at Q25 with fastp and called clones with MiXCR. Each record represents a unique CDR3 protein, reported with the most common genes and DNA among its rows. These V and J calls rely on TCRdb rather than the paper's analysis. The sample has 35,000 to 40,000 distinct CDR3 sequences on record, about 7.7% of them singletons. Clones ranked in the top ten supply around 30% of the sample.

The germline V gene (reference sequence) gives CDR1 as LGHDT and CDR2 as YNNKEL. CDR3 length: 13 amino acids, cysteine to phenylalanine. Just CDR3 DNA is preserved here, 39 bases in frame from base 1. The trim is 2 bases for V and 1 base for J, with a gap of 4 bases between the germline ends. This clonotype has ten or more counts. The antigen it binds to is not known. It has no much larger one-base neighbor in the sample; base qualities were not kept. Interpreted using the paper, the time point label stands for: sample taken at primary tumor resection. The donors were about 71 patients from the lung TRACERx cohort who had early-stage, untreated non-small cell lung cancer. Without any cell sorting, TCR sequencing was performed on whole RNA extracted either from tumor and nontumor lung tissue or from cryopreserved PBMC samples. Patients were selected for TCR sequencing only if sufficient RNA was available from at least two tumor regions.

This TCR was sampled from a female donor with early-stage non-small cell lung cancer. The specimen comprised PBMCs, sampled at surgery. The chain joins TRBV3-1 to TRBJ2-3, with the D gene uncertain. The nucleotides are TGTGCCAGCAGCCAATCCGGCACAGATACGCAGTATTTT. Its product reads: CASSQSGTDTQYF.